The present entry profiles one T cell receptor beta chain with its context. This clone was detected a few times. Its specific antigen is unknown. No qualities accompany the bases; no much larger clone lies one base away. Separate from the approximately 670-subject first cohort, the validation cohort of 95 to 150 subjects was the group to which the donors belonged. The sample originates from a study of cytomegalovirus exposure and HLA in healthy donors (dated by TCRdb to about 2017). About the investigation overall: A later analysis indicated that the 130 or so validation repertoires were generated on the platform also employed for the roughly 730 repertoires of the first cohort. The study aimed to test whether cataloging public T cell receptors could reveal signatures of past pathogen exposure. Besides the first cohort of approximately 710 subjects, a separate validation cohort made up of 120 different subjects was used. To predict cytomegalovirus infection status, the study combined high-throughput TCR immunosequencing, statistical association of individual TCRs with disease status, and machine learning.

Broad study findings and their caveats: Subsequent analysis determined that TCRs grouped into clusters in the first cohort also showed a tendency toward co-occurrence across the approximately 110 validation repertoires, and about 94% of cluster scores exceeded 0. Across donors, most TCR sequences were observed very rarely, whereas some public TCRs were present in many individuals. A few of the identified cytomegalovirus-associated TCR beta chains were confirmed in vitro to be specific for cytomegalovirus antigens. The classifier was reported to diagnose cytomegalovirus status with high specificity and sensitivity in both the original cohort and the validation cohort. The study gave a list of about 170 TCR beta chains associated with cytomegalovirus. All 120 repertoires were used to score co-occurrence in the validation cohort in a later analysis, because that analysis had no HLA typing for the cohort. It was suggested by the authors that the approach could potentially be generalized to other disease states and immunological phenotypes.

Trimming costs V 4 bases and J 0 bases, and their ends lie 10 bases apart. From the cysteine up to the phenylalanine, the CDR3 has a length of 15 residues. The read is trimmed to its CDR3 DNA, 45 bases read in frame from base 1. Via the germline V gene, CDR1 is MGHRA and CDR2 YSYEKL. Receptors were amplified or captured by the immunoSEQ multiplex PCR assay. For the original study's pipeline: To diagnose cytomegalovirus status from the catalog of TCR beta chain sequences, a statistical classification framework was built. TCRdb holds this immuneACCESS table with in-frame rearrangements only. Some clones are missing; in checked studies, unresolved V genes explain under half, and the rest has no known cause. V and J calls and clone size are copied from that table; D and trimming were computed from the DNA. The sample table records about 56,000 clones; around 90% of these occur just once. Clones ranked in the top ten supply around 1.1% of the sample.

The sequence links TRBV4-1 to TRBJ2-1, with TRBD2 tentatively as D gene (5 bases match). The TCR comes from a man in his late teens or twenties in good health and CMV-seronegative. What was sequenced was PBMCs. The DNA sequence is TGCGCCAGCAGCCGTAGCGCGAGCTCCTACAATGAGCAGTTCTTC. Its amino acids are CASSRSASSYNEQFF.